The sequence of this T cell receptor beta chain was determined in a study of Ad26.COV2.S vaccination and SARS-CoV-2 variants (dated by TCRdb to about 2021). With regard to the full study: Donors in the vaccine arm were drawn from COV1001, a multicentre, randomized, double-blind, placebo-controlled phase I-IIa trial testing Ad26.COV2.S in healthy adults. Ad26.COV2.S was administered intramuscularly at 5 x 10^10 or 1 x 10^11 viral particles, either as a single shot or as two shots given 56 days apart. Sequencing of the TCRbeta repertoire served to evaluate the specificity and breadth of SARS-CoV-2-reactive T cell receptors following Ad26.COV2.S vaccination. A total of 32 samples were included in the TCR-sequenced set, comprising some 20 Ad26.COV2.S vaccine recipients, 5 placebo recipients and 8 SARS-CoV-2 convalescent individuals. Trial participants were randomized into five groups of five, in which low-dose or high-dose Ad26.COV2.S was given once or twice, or placebo was given on both occasions. Throughout the experiments and outcome assessment, investigators stayed blinded to trial group allocation. What the work shows at the level of the full study, not this receptor alone: It was noted by the authors that total T cell responses may have been underestimated by the TCR breadth and depth analyses. Comparing responses between vaccine doses or regimens was not something the study was powered to do. Vaccine and placebo recipients had comparable non-spike TCR breadth, which fits with the vaccine containing only spike. After vaccination, spike-specific CD8+ and CD4+ T cell responses were reported to show substantial breadth. Higher spike-specific TCR breadth was observed in Ad26.COV2.S recipients than in placebo recipients (P = 0.0014).

V and J are truncated by 5 bases and 5 bases respectively, leaving an intervening sequence of 13 bases. CDR1 and CDR2, looked up from the germline V gene (reference sequence), are SEHNR and FQNEAQ. From its cysteine to its phenylalanine, the CDR3 spans 14 amino acids. Of the read, only the CDR3 DNA is kept; its 42 bases are in frame from base 1. Explained via the paper, the treatment or condition label denotes: 15 to 20 received Ad26.COV2.S at low or high dose, single or two shots; a few received placebo; per-sample allocation not given. For vaccine and placebo recipients, the sequenced repertoires came from samples collected on day 63 after the first injection. Between 29 July and 7 August 2020, Cohort 1b enrolled around 24 adults aged 18-55 years at one site in Boston, USA. Ad26.COV2.S was a replication-incompetent adenovirus type 26 vector that expressed a prefusion-stabilized SARS-CoV-2 spike protein derived from the original Wuhan strain.

TCRbeta CDR3 regions were sequenced with the immunoSEQ Assay. After extraction, genomic DNA underwent amplification by bias-controlled multiplex PCR, followed by high-throughput sequencing. As for how the authors treated the data: To quantify the absolute abundance of every unique TCRbeta CDR3 region, sequences were collapsed and filtered. T cell fraction was estimated by normalization of TCRbeta template counts to usable DNA, with usable DNA being measured through amplification of reference genes present in all nucleated cells. Repertoire TCRs were annotated as SARS-CoV-2-specific when V gene, CDR3 amino acid sequence and J gene were exactly matched to a known reactive TCR set. The reference SARS-CoV-2 TCR set was derived from MIRA and filtered for enrichment in COVID-19-positive ImmuneCODE repertoires, a step that removed public or cross-reactive TCRs. Drawing on the MIRA antigens, annotated TCRs were analysed further at the level of specific ORF or position within ORF. Depth was the summed frequency of annotated unique rearrangements, while breadth was defined as annotated unique rearrangements over total unique productive rearrangements. Two-sided Wilcoxon rank-sum tests were applied when comparing TCR breadth between groups. As stored in TCRdb, this immuneACCESS dataset retains in-frame rearrangements with V and J assigned. A fraction of the clones does not appear; measured against another copy, unresolved V genes explain less than half of the discrepancy, and the remainder lacks a known reason. V and J calls and clone size are copied from that table; D and trimming were computed from the DNA. This sample is represented by about 480,000 clones; around 85% of them were singletons. The top ten hold around 13% of the sample.

This clone has a single count. Its recognized antigen is unknown. Base quality data are lacking; no much larger clone is found one base away. The chain joins TRBV7-9 to TRBJ2-1; tentative D gene TRBD2, with 5 bases matching. The clonotype comes from a person aged 18-60 years who received the Ad26.COV2.S COVID-19 vaccine or a placebo. The sample consisted of peripheral blood, taken in a trial of Ad26.COV2.S vaccine versus placebo. For the CDR3, the sequence is CASSPLRGNNEQFF. The bases read TGTGCCAGCAGCCCCCTCCGGGGAAACAATGAGCAGTTCTTC.